Sequencing of this T cell receptor (beta chain) was carried out in a study of T cells in tuberculosis. Documented time point: new active TB diagnosis, blood taken before or within 7 days of starting treatment. The assay was immunoSEQ multiplex PCR, and TCRdb's table has in-frame clones only and misses some. The table has about 35,000 clones, just over 90% seen once. This clone has only one observation. The germline gives CDR1 LGHNA, CDR2 YNFKEQ. The CDR3 spans 17 residues. V gave up 6 bases and J gave up 5 bases; unmatched junction bases: 10. Sequencing was performed on PBMCs, taken at tuberculosis diagnosis. The sequence came from an adult with tuberculosis. Some clones in this sample may be carry-over from other donors' samples. The rearrangement uses TRBV4-2 and TRBJ2-1, with 13 bases fitting TRBD2. The CDR3 reads CASSSQTSGGPNNEQFF. The DNA for the CDR3 is TGTGCCAGCAGTAGTCAGACTAGCGGGGGGCCGAACAATGAGCAGTTCTTC.